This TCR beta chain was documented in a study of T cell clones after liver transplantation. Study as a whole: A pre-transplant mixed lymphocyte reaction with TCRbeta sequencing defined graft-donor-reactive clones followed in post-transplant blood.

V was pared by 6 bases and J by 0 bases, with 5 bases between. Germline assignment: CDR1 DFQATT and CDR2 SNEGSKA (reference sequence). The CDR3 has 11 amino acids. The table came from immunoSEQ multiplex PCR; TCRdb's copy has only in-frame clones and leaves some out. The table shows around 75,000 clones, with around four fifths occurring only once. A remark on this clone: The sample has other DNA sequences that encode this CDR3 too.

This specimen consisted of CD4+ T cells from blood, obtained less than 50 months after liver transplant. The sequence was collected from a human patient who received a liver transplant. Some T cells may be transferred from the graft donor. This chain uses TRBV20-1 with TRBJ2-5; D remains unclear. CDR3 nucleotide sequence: TGCAGTGCACAAAACCAAGAGACCCAGTACTTC. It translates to CSAQNQETQYF.